This note documents a single TCR beta chain sequence. Drawing of blood for sampling happened at baseline, at cycle 4 day 1, and at cycle 7 day 1. The germline gives CDR1 SQVTM, CDR2 ANQGSEA. The CDR3 contains 12 residues. V was clipped by 6 bases and J by 7 bases, with 16 bases between them. These data originate in a study of OX40 agonist ivuxolimab in advanced cancers. This table comes from immunoSEQ multiplex PCR, and its TCRdb copy is limited to in-frame clones, with some not included. The sample contains approximately 65,000 clones, around nine tenths of which appear only once. The rearrangement uses TRBV29-1 and TRBJ2-7; TRBD1 might be the D (5 bases). This sample comprised CD4+ or CD8+ T cells sorted from blood, obtained in a trial of the OX40 agonist ivuxolimab. This TCR derives from an adult with an advanced solid tumor such as melanoma, head and neck, liver or kidney cancer. The CDR3 here is CSVGPGQGEQYF. As DNA, the CDR3 is TGCAGCGTGGGCCCAGGGCAGGGTGAGCAGTACTTC.